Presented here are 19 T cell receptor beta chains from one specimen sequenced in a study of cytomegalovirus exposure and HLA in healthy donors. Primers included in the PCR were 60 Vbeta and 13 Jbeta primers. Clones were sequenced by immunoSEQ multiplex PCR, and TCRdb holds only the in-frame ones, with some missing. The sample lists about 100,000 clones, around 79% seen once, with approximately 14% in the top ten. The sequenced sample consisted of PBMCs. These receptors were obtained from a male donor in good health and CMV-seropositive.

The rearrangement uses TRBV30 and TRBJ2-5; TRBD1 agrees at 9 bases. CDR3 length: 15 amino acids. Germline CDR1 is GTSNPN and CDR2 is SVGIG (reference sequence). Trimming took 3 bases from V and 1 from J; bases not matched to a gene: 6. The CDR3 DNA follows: TGTGCCTGGAGCGGGGACAGGGTCATCCAAGAGACCCAGTACTTC. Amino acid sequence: CAWSGDRVIQETQYF.

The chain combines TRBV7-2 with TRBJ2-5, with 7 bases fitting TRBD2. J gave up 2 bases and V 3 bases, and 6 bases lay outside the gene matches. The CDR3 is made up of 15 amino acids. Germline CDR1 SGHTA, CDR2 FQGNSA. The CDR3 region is CASSFSGLLQETQYF. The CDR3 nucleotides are TGTGCCAGCAGCTTTTCGGGACTATTACAAGAGACCCAGTACTTC. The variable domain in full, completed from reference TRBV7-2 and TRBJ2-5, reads GAGVSQSPSNKVTEKGKDVELRCDPISGHTALYWYRQSLGQGLEFLIYFQGNSAPDKSGLPSDRFSAERTGGSVSTLTIQRTQQEDSAVYLCASSFSGLLQETQYFGPGTRLLVL.

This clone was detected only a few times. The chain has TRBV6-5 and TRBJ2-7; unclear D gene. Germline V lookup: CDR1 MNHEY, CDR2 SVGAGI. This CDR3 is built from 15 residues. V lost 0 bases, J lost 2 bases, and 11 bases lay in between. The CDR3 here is CASSYSSERAYEQYF. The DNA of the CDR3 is TGTGCCAGCAGTTACTCGTCCGAGCGTGCCTACGAGCAGTACTTC.

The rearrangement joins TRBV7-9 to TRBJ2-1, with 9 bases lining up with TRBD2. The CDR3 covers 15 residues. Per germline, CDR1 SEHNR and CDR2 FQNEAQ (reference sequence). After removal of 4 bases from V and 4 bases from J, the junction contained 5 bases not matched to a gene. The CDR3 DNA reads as TGTGCCAGCAGCTCGCGGGGGGGTTTATACAATGAGCAGTTCTTC. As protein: CASSSRGGLYNEQFF.

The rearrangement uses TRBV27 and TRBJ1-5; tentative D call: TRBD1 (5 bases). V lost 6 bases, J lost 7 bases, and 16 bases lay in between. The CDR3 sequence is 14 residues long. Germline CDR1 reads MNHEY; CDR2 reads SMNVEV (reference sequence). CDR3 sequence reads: CASRGLKNLQPQHF. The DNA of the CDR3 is TGTGCCAGCAGGGGACTCAAAAACCTACAGCCCCAGCATTTT.

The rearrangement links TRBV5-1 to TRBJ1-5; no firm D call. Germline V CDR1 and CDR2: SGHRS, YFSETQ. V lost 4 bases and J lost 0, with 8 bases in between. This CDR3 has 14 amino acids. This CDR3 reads CASSEDYSNQPQHF. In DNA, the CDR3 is TGCGCCAGCAGCGAAGACTATAGCAATCAGCCCCAGCATTTT.

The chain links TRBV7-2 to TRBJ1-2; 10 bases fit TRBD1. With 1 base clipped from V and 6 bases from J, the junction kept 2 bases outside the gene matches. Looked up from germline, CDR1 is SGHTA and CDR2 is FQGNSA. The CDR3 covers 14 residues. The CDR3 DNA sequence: TGTGCCAGCAGCTTAGAGGGGACAGGGGATGGCTACACCTTC. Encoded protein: CASSLEGTGDGYTF.

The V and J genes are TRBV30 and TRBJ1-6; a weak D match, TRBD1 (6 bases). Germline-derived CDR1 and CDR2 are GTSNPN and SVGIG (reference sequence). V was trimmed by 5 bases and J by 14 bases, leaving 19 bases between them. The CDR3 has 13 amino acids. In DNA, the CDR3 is TGTGCCTGGGCGATTGACAGGTCTTACTCCCTCCACTTT. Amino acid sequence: CAWAIDRSYSLHF. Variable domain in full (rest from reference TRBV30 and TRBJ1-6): SQTIHQWPATLVQPVGSPLSLECTVEGTSNPNLYWYRQAAGRGLQLLFYSVGIGQISSEVPQNLSASRPQDRQFILSSKKLLLSDSGFYLCAWAIDRSYSLHFGNGTRLTVT.

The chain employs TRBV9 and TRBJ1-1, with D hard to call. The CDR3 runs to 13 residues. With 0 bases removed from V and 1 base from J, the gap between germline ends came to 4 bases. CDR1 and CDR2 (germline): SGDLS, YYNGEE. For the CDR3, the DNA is TGTGCCAGCAGCGTAGGGGCGAACACTGAAGCTTTCTTT. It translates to CASSVGANTEAFF.

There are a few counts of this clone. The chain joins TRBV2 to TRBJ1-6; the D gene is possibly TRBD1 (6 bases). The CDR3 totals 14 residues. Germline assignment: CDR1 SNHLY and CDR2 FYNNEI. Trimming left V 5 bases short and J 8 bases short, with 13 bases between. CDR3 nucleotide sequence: TGTGCCAGCAGTTACAGGGACATGGATTCACCCCTCCACTTT. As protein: CASSYRDMDSPLHF.

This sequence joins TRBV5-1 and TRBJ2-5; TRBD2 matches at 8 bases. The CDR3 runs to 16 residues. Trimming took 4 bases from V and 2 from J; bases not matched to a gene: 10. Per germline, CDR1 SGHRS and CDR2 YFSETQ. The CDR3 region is CASSLRLASPQETQYF. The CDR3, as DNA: TGCGCCAGCAGCCTGAGACTAGCGTCACCTCAAGAGACCCAGTACTTC. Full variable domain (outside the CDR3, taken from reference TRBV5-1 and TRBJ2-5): KAGVTQTPRYLIKTRGQQVTLSCSPISGHRSVSWYQQTPGQGLQFLFEYFSETQRNKGNFPGRFSGRQFSNSRSEMNVSTLELGDSALYLCASSLRLASPQETQYFGPGTRLLVL.

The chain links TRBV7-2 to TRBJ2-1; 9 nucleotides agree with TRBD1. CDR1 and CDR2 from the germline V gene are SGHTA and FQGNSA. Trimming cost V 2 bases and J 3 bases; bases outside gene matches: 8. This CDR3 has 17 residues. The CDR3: CASSLRPGTGFYNEQFF. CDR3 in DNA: TGTGCCAGCAGCTTACGCCCCGGGACAGGGTTCTACAATGAGCAGTTCTTC.

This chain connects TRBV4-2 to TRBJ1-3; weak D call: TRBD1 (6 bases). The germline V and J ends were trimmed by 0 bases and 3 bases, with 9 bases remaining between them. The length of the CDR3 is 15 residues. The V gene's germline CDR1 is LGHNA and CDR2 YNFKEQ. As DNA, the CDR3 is TGTGCCAGCAGCCAAGAGGACAGCTATGGAAACACCATATATTTT. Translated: CASSQEDSYGNTIYF.

The CDR3 nucleotides are TGTGCCAGCAGCGCTAATCCAGGGGGTTCTGAGACCCAGTACTTC. Protein product: CASSANPGGSETQYF. The rearrangement links TRBV9 to TRBJ2-5, with 7 bases fitting TRBD1. CDR3 length equals 15 residues. V dropped 3 bases and J dropped 5; count of bases not matched to a gene: 10. From germline, CDR1 is SGDLS and CDR2 YYNGEE.

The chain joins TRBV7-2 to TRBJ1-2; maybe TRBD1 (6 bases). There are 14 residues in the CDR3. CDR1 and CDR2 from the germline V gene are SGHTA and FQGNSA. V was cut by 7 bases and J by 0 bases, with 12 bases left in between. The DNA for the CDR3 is TGTGCCAGCACCCCGGACAGTTCTAACTATGGCTACACCTTC. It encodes CASTPDSSNYGYTF.

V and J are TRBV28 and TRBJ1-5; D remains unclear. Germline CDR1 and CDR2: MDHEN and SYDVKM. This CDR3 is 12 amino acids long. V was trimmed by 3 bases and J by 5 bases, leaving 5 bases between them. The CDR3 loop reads CASSFTDQPQHF. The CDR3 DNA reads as TGTGCCAGCAGTTTCACAGATCAGCCCCAGCATTTT.

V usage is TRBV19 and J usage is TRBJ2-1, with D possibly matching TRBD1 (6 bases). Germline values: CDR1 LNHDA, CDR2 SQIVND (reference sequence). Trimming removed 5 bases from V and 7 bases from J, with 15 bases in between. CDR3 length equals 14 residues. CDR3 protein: CASSDRIGMNEQFF. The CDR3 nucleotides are TGTGCCAGTAGTGACAGGATTGGGATGAATGAGCAGTTCTTC.

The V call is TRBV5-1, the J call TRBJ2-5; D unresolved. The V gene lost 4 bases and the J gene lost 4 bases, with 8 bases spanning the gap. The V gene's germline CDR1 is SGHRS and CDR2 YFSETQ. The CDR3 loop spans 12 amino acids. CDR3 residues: CASSLLLETQYF. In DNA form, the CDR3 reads TGCGCCAGCAGCCTCCTCCTAGAGACCCAGTACTTC.

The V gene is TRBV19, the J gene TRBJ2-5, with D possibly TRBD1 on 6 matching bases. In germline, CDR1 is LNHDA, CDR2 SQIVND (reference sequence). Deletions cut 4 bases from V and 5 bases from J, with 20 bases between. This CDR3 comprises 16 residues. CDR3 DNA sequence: TGTGCCAGTAGTACAGGCAGCAGGGGCCGCCCGGAGACCCAGTACTTC. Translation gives CASSTGSRGRPETQYF.